This TCR beta chain originates from a study of human T cells and chemical hapten exposure (dated by TCRdb to the early 2020s). With respect to the entire study: Libraries were pooled for sequencing, and per-sample TCR yields varied mainly because of small differences in library volumes within the pool. The study tracked peripheral blood TCR repertoire changes in vivo during primary and secondary sensitization to the hapten diphenylcyclopropenone (DPC) in alopecia patients. Both TCR alpha and TCR beta chains were sequenced from each blood RNA sample.

Relative to germline, V is 4 bases shorter and J is 4 bases shorter, with 11 bases between their ends. Taken from the germline V gene (reference sequence), the CDR1 and CDR2 loops are LGHDT and YNNKEL. The CDR3 numbers 15 residues from cysteine through phenylalanine. Just the 45-base CDR3 DNA is kept, in frame starting at base 1. This clonotype was seen repeatedly, ten times or more. The target of this receptor is not known. No clone much larger than this one lies a single base away; base qualities are absent. What the research found in general, with its limitations: After repeated subsampling, the strength of the expansion versus patch-test correlation and the threshold at which it became significant changed. DPC sensitization did not change the number of TCRs with a frequency above 1 in 1000, and there was no evidence of changes in global repertoire structure.

The library was generated by 5' RACE. TCRdb names Illumina MiSeq as the instrument used. Library preparation attached unique molecular identifiers to individual cDNA molecules for quantitative, reproducible TCR counting. The authors' pipeline ran thus. The median number of TCRs per sample was 85,000 to 100,000, ranging from about 20,000 to 690,600. The Decombinator software suite was used to annotate the V, J and CDR3 of the TCR reads. To make PS versus PT1 abundance plots, every sample was subsampled to the same number of TCRs (28,000). Expanded TCRs were defined as absent before sensitization and observed at least eight times at the 2-week time point. TCRdb reanalyzed the raw reads on its own, using fastp at Q25 for trimming and MiXCR for clone calling, and kept in-frame beta chains. Rows matching on CDR3 protein sequence are summarized as one entry with the most common DNA and genes. The V and J calls and clone size are TCRdb's, not the authors'. The sample includes 65,000 to 95,000 distinct CDR3 sequences, with about 8.4% observed a single time. The biggest ten clones account for roughly 2.4% of the sample.

Unfractionated whole blood was collected in Tempus Blood RNA tubes, and total RNA was extracted from that blood. A few healthy volunteers were used as TCR sequencing controls and were bled at day 0, 2 weeks and 6 weeks. The clonotype was recovered from a male donor in good health. The V gene is TRBV3-1 and the J gene is TRBJ2-6; the D segment cannot be called with confidence. The CDR3 in this case is CASSRAFPGANVLTF. The sequenced DNA is TGTGCCAGCAGCCGGGCATTCCCAGGGGCCAACGTCCTGACTTTC.